The 5 T cell receptor beta chains in this list originate from one sample, sequenced in a study of vaccination and CD4 T cells after COVID-19. Time point in this sample: late sampling 161 to 241 days after vaccination in a few convalescent patients. The treatment denotes: approximately nine-day PBMC culture with coronavirus spike peptide pools or control peptides (ViraFEST assay). These TCRs are of unknown antigen specificity. Researchers used the Oncomine TCR Beta short-read assay to sequence DNA from cultured CD4+ T cells. TCRdb analysed the PCR reads with MiXCR anew, one entry per CDR3 protein. This table has approximately 15,000 distinct CDR3 sequences, under 55% appearing once. Sequenced material: CD4+ T cells from blood, cultured in vitro, taken about 7 months after SARS-CoV-2 vaccination. Every receptor here comes from a human donor who had recovered from COVID-19.

The rearrangement uses TRBV19 and TRBJ1-2; D remains ambiguous. Germline values: CDR1 LNHDA, CDR2 SQIVND (reference sequence). Trimming removed 9 bases from V and 4 bases from J, with 15 bases in between. CDR3 length: 13 amino acids. CDR3 sequence reads: CASNGPKSYGYTF. The DNA for the CDR3 is TGTGCCAGCAATGGACCCAAATCCTATGGCTACACCTTC.

The chain recombines TRBV7-2 with TRBJ2-1, with 12 bases matching TRBD2. Per germline, CDR1 SGHTA and CDR2 FQGNSA. The V and J ends lost 5 bases and 8 bases, in that order; junction bases with no gene match: 7. The CDR3 loop spans 15 amino acids. CDR3 sequence: CASSPTSGRNYEQFF. As DNA, the CDR3 is TGTGCCAGCAGCCCAACTAGCGGGAGGAACTATGAGCAGTTCTTC.

The rearrangement joins TRBV7-9 to TRBJ2-3, with TRBD2 identical over 7 bases. CDR1 is SEHNR, CDR2 FQNEAQ, per germline (reference sequence). The CDR3 has 15 amino acids. V lost 1 base and J lost 1; bases outside the gene matches: 2. The DNA of the CDR3 is TGTGCCAGCAGCTTAGAGCTAGCGGGCACAGATACGCAGTATTTT. Its protein product is CASSLELAGTDTQYF.

This clonotype was counted only a few times. The V call is TRBV6-5, the J call TRBJ2-5; the D gene is possibly TRBD1 (6 bases). Germline V gene lookup returns CDR1 MNHEY and CDR2 SVGAGI. This CDR3 contains 16 residues. With 4 bases removed from V and 2 bases from J, the gap between germline ends came to 17 bases. Here the CDR3 reads CASSLGHGAGQETQYF. The CDR3 DNA follows: TGTGCCAGCAGTTTGGGACATGGGGCAGGACAAGAGACCCAGTACTTC.

The rearrangement uses TRBV20-1 and TRBJ1-5, with 9 bases matching TRBD1. CDR3 size: 15 residues. CDR1 is DFQATT, CDR2 SNEGSKA, per germline (reference sequence). After removal of 2 bases from V and 6 bases from J, the junction contained 8 bases not matched to a gene. For the CDR3, the DNA is TGCAGTGCTAGACCAAACAGGGGGCGGGTTCAGCCCCAGCATTTT. It specifies CSARPNRGRVQPQHF.